Listed below are T cell receptor beta chains from one sample, sequenced in a study of blood T cell repertoires in COVID-19. TCRdb keeps only in-frame clones here, not all; method: immunoSEQ multiplex PCR. The sample holds 130,000 to 150,000 clones, 88% seen once. Input material: PBMCs or T cells enriched from blood (not recorded which). Every receptor here comes from a woman under 40 with acute COVID-19. Each CDR3 is given with its conserved first and last residue. Fields, in order: clone size, D gene, J gene, V gene, CDR3 protein, CDR3 DNA. D genes are given only for firm matches. A clone size is listed for some rows: how often the clone was seen (once, few, many), or a class if it is expanded.

size: NA; D: TRBD1; J: TRBJ1-5; V: TRBV19; CDR3: CASSISGGRGNQPQHF; DNA: TGTGCCAGTAGTATCTCAGGGGGAAGAGGCAATCAGCCCCAGCATTTT
size: NA; D: NA; J: TRBJ2-5; V: TRBV25-1; CDR3: CASSRDSVQETQYF; DNA: TGTGCCAGCAGTCGGGACTCCGTGCAAGAGACCCAGTACTTC
size: NA; D: TRBD1; J: TRBJ2-7; V: TRBV5-1; CDR3: CASSLYRGSYEQYF; DNA: TGCGCCAGCAGCTTGTACAGGGGATCCTACGAGCAGTACTTC
size: once; D: NA; J: TRBJ2-1; V: TRBV6-2/TRBV6-3; CDR3: CASSYRGDEQFF; DNA: TGTGCCAGCAGTTACAGGGGCGATGAGCAGTTCTTC
size: NA; D: NA; J: TRBJ1-3; V: TRBV7-2; CDR3: CASSLGPPGTGNTIYF; DNA: TGTGCCAGCAGCTTAGGGCCGCCGGGAACTGGAAACACCATATATTTT
size: few; D: NA; J: TRBJ2-7; V: TRBV7-9; CDR3: CASSLEGTLTYEQYF; DNA: TGTGCCAGCAGCTTAGAAGGGACACTTACCTACGAGCAGTACTTC
size: few; D: NA; J: TRBJ2-3; V: TRBV28; CDR3: CASSPLLEGMVADTQYF; DNA: TGTGCCAGCAGTCCCCTACTAGAAGGGATGGTCGCAGATACGCAGTATTTT
size: NA; D: NA; J: TRBJ2-3; V: TRBV5-4; CDR3: CASSLGGSYSTDTQYF; DNA: TGTGCCAGCAGCTTGGGTGGCTCGTATAGCACAGATACGCAGTATTTT
size: NA; D: NA; J: TRBJ1-3; V: TRBV11-3; CDR3: CASSLQGTTSSGNTIYF; DNA: TGTGCCAGCAGCTTACAGGGGACTACAAGCTCTGGAAACACCATATATTTT
size: once; D: TRBD1; J: TRBJ1-6; V: TRBV5-1; CDR3: CASSEGQSNSPLHF; DNA: TGCGCCAGCAGCGAGGGACAGAGCAATTCACCCCTCCACTTT
size: few; D: NA; J: TRBJ1-2; V: TRBV29-1; CDR3: CSVKTDPNYGYTF; DNA: TGCAGCGTTAAGACAGATCCGAACTATGGCTACACCTTC
size: NA; D: NA; J: TRBJ2-5; V: TRBV5-1; CDR3: CASSLMASQETQYF; DNA: TGCGCCAGCAGCTTGATGGCTTCACAAGAGACCCAGTACTTC
size: NA; D: NA; J: TRBJ2-7; V: TRBV6-5; CDR3: CASSYSMGPSYEQYF; DNA: TGTGCCAGCAGTTACTCGATGGGCCCGTCCTACGAGCAGTACTTC
size: NA; D: TRBD1; J: TRBJ1-1; V: TRBV28; CDR3: CASSLGQGNTEAFF; DNA: TGTGCCAGCAGTTTAGGACAGGGGAACACTGAAGCTTTCTTT
size: NA; D: NA; J: TRBJ1-1; V: TRBV13; CDR3: CASSLRSGRAFF; DNA: TGTGCCAGCAGCTTAAGGTCAGGGAGGGCTTTCTTT
size: NA; D: NA; J: TRBJ2-1; V: TRBV19; CDR3: CASSIVPGAYNEQFF; DNA: TGTGCCAGTAGTATAGTCCCGGGAGCGTACAATGAGCAGTTCTTC
size: NA; D: NA; J: TRBJ1-2; V: TRBV27; CDR3: CASSYRQTSYGYTF; DNA: TGTGCCAGCAGTTACCGACAGACATCCTATGGCTACACCTTC
size: NA; D: TRBD1; J: TRBJ1-1; V: TRBV28; CDR3: CASEDRQGSAEAFF; DNA: TGTGCCAGCGAAGATCGACAGGGGAGCGCTGAAGCTTTCTTT
size: NA; D: TRBD1; J: TRBJ1-5; V: TRBV30; CDR3: CAWSLGTGGNQPQHF; DNA: TGTGCCTGGAGTCTTGGGACAGGGGGTAATCAGCCCCAGCATTTT
size: NA; D: TRBD2; J: TRBJ2-1; V: TRBV9; CDR3: CASSAASGPYNEQFF; DNA: TGTGCCAGCAGCGCCGCTAGCGGTCCCTACAATGAGCAGTTCTTC
size: NA; D: NA; J: TRBJ2-7; V: TRBV6-5; CDR3: CASSRRGDEQYF; DNA: TGTGCCAGCAGCCGCAGGGGGGACGAGCAGTACTTC
size: NA; D: NA; J: TRBJ1-1; V: TRBV7-9; CDR3: CASSVIREAFF; DNA: TGTGCCAGCAGCGTAATTAGAGAAGCTTTCTTT
size: NA; D: NA; J: TRBJ1-2; V: TRBV21-1; CDR3: CASSPRQGGYTF; DNA: TGTGCCAGCAGCCCCCGACAGGGTGGCTACACCTTC
size: once; D: TRBD2; J: TRBJ2-3; V: TRBV9; CDR3: CASSRAGLAGQTSTDTQYF; DNA: TGTGCCAGCAGCCGAGCCGGACTAGCGGGCCAGACTAGCACAGATACGCAGTATTTT
size: once; D: NA; J: TRBJ2-7; V: TRBV6-5; CDR3: CASSLAMYEQYF; DNA: TGTGCCAGCAGCCTCGCGATGTACGAGCAGTACTTC
size: NA; D: NA; J: TRBJ2-5; V: TRBV28; CDR3: CASSSHILGETQYF; DNA: TGTGCCAGCAGTTCACATATTCTCGGGGAGACCCAGTACTTC
size: NA; D: TRBD1; J: TRBJ2-4; V: TRBV28; CDR3: CASSLSRGTGENIQYF; DNA: TGTGCCAGCAGTTTATCGCGAGGGACAGGCGAAAACATTCAGTACTTC
size: NA; D: NA; J: TRBJ1-1; V: TRBV18; CDR3: CASSSSAAEAFF; DNA: TGTGCCAGCTCCTCCTCGGCGGCTGAAGCTTTCTTT
size: NA; D: TRBD2; J: TRBJ2-3; V: TRBV6-2/TRBV6-3; CDR3: CASSMGLATDTQYF; DNA: TGTGCCAGCAGCATGGGACTAGCCACAGATACGCAGTATTTT
size: NA; D: TRBD2; J: TRBJ2-1; V: TRBV28; CDR3: CASRLAGVSSGEQFF; DNA: TGTGCCAGCAGACTAGCGGGAGTCTCTTCGGGGGAGCAGTTCTTC
size: NA; D: TRBD1; J: TRBJ1-1; V: TRBV3-1/TRBV3-2; CDR3: CASSQVPGGTEAFF; DNA: TGTGCCAGCAGCCAAGTCCCAGGGGGCACTGAAGCTTTCTTT
size: NA; D: TRBD1; J: TRBJ2-5; V: TRBV19; CDR3: CASRSQGATWETQYF; DNA: TGTGCCAGTCGCTCGCAGGGGGCGACGTGGGAGACCCAGTACTTC
size: once; D: NA; J: TRBJ1-1; V: TRBV28; CDR3: CASSQRDTEAFF; DNA: TGTGCCAGCAGCCAACGGGACACTGAAGCTTTCTTT
size: NA; D: TRBD2; J: TRBJ2-1; V: TRBV5-1; CDR3: CASSLVRGRGYNEQFF; DNA: TGCGCCAGCAGCTTGGTCCGCGGGAGGGGCTACAATGAGCAGTTCTTC
size: NA; D: TRBD2; J: TRBJ2-1; V: TRBV27; CDR3: CASSGTSGSGWSYNEQFF; DNA: TGTGCCAGCAGTGGGACTAGCGGGAGCGGTTGGTCCTACAATGAGCAGTTCTTC
size: NA; D: NA; J: TRBJ1-2; V: TRBV5-5; CDR3: CASSLGPTRGDYGYTF; DNA: TGTGCCAGCAGCTTGGGACCCACCAGGGGCGACTATGGCTACACCTTC
size: NA; D: NA; J: TRBJ1-5; V: TRBV2; CDR3: CASSPQVPNQPQHF; DNA: TGTGCCAGCAGCCCACAGGTTCCCAATCAGCCCCAGCATTTT
size: NA; D: TRBD2; J: TRBJ2-1; V: TRBV2; CDR3: CASLAGFAGEQFF; DNA: TGTGCCAGCCTAGCGGGCTTCGCCGGTGAGCAGTTCTTC
size: once; D: TRBD2; J: TRBJ2-7; V: TRBV5-1; CDR3: CASSLSLAAYEQYF; DNA: TGCGCCAGCAGCTTGTCCCTAGCGGCCTACGAGCAGTACTTC
size: NA; D: TRBD1; J: TRBJ2-5; V: TRBV3-1/TRBV3-2; CDR3: CASSQDEETGTGRVGWKETQYF; DNA: TGTGCCAGCAGCCAAGATGAAGAAACCGGGACAGGGAGGGTCGGTTGGAAAGAGACCCAGTACTTC
size: NA; D: NA; J: TRBJ1-2; V: TRBV19; CDR3: CASSSGVYGYTF; DNA: TGTGCCAGTTCCTCCGGGGTCTATGGCTACACCTTC
size: NA; D: TRBD1; J: TRBJ2-1; V: TRBV27; CDR3: CASSPPTGELKNEQFF; DNA: TGTGCCAGCAGTCCCCCGACAGGGGAACTCAAAAATGAGCAGTTCTTC
size: NA; D: NA; J: TRBJ1-2; V: TRBV6-5; CDR3: CASSFRTATGYTF; DNA: TGTGCCAGCAGTTTCCGGACTGCTACCGGCTACACCTTC
size: NA; D: TRBD2; J: TRBJ2-3; V: TRBV28; CDR3: CASRGGTSGITDTQYF; DNA: TGTGCCAGCAGGGGAGGGACTAGCGGGATCACAGATACGCAGTATTTT